This T cell receptor beta chain is drawn from a study of cytomegalovirus exposure and HLA in healthy donors. General observations from the study: Cytomegalovirus-associated TCR beta chains were listed, numbering over 150.

PCR primers comprised 60 Vbeta and 13 Jbeta primers. Measured with immunoSEQ multiplex PCR; TCRdb has only the in-frame clones, and not every one. Among 60,000 to 70,000 clones, around four fifths were seen once, and the ten largest hold approximately 9.7%. Of note for this clone: Its antigen is undetermined.

The CDR3 is 15 amino acids. The V end was cut by 2 bases, the J end by 4 bases, with 9 bases between. From germline, CDR1 is MNHEY and CDR2 SVGAGI. The gene calls are TRBV6-5 and TRBJ1-6; no clear D. Sequenced: PBMCs. The receptor was isolated from a man aged 40-49 years in good health and CMV-seronegative. The CDR3 nucleotides are TGTGCCAGCAGTTACGGAGGATCATATAATTCACCCCTCCACTTT. Encoded protein: CASSYGGSYNSPLHF.